Listed below are T cell receptor beta chains from one sample, sequenced in a study of cytomegalovirus exposure and HLA in healthy donors. Libraries were prepared by immunoSEQ multiplex PCR; TCRdb keeps only in-frame clonotypes and omits some of them. Of 150,000 to 200,000 clones in the sample, roughly four fifths are singletons; the top ten hold roughly 3%. The sequencing sample was made of PBMCs. The receptor source for this set is a male donor in good health and CMV-seronegative. The CDR3 runs from the conserved cysteine through the conserved F or W. D genes are given only for firm matches. Size tells how often a clone was seen (once, few, many) or the class of an expanded clone, and some rows leave it out.

>NA|TRBD1|TRBJ1-3|TRBV7-9
CASSPRQGSGNTIYF
TGTGCCAGCAGCCCCCGACAGGGATCCGGAAACACCATATATTTT
>few|NA|TRBJ2-3|TRBV30
CAWSYGGTDTQYF
TGTGCCTGGAGTTACGGAGGGACAGATACGCAGTATTTT
>NA|TRBD1|TRBJ1-1|TRBV5-4
CASSLGGTGGFAEAFF
TGTGCCAGCAGCTTGGGGGGGACAGGGGGCTTCGCTGAAGCTTTCTTT
>NA|NA|TRBJ2-3|TRBV30
CAWATQGLKGDTQYF
TGTGCCTGGGCGACTCAGGGTCTTAAGGGAGATACGCAGTATTTT
>NA|TRBD1|TRBJ1-2|TRBV6-1
CASSEGQGIPYGYTF
TGTGCCAGCAGTGAAGGACAGGGAATCCCCTATGGCTACACCTTC
>NA|NA|TRBJ1-1|TRBV29-1
CSVGGRLSTEAFF
TGCAGCGTGGGAGGGAGGCTGTCGACTGAAGCTTTCTTT
>few|NA|TRBJ1-5|TRBV2
CASSEAGDQPQHF
TGTGCCAGCAGTGAAGCGGGAGATCAGCCCCAGCATTTT
>few|NA|TRBJ2-1|TRBV11-2
CASSLNEQFF
TGTGCCAGCAGTCTCAATGAGCAGTTCTTC
>once|NA|TRBJ2-1|TRBV9
CASSVRAGYNERFF
TGTGCCAGCAGCGTAAGAGCTGGTTACAATGAGCGGTTCTTC
>NA|TRBD1|TRBJ1-1|TRBV30
CAWRVQGMNTEAFF
TGTGCCTGGAGGGTACAGGGGATGAACACTGAAGCTTTCTTT
>NA|NA|TRBJ2-1|TRBV4-1
CASSQVRDSSYNEQFF
TGCGCCAGCAGCCAAGTTAGGGACTCCTCCTACAATGAGCAGTTCTTC
>NA|NA|TRBJ1-1|TRBV19
CASSIVRGLGTIEAFF
TGTGCCAGTAGTATTGTTAGGGGTTTAGGCACCATTGAAGCTTTCTTT
>few|NA|TRBJ1-4|TRBV28
CASSLGGATNEKLFF
TGTGCCAGCAGTTTGGGAGGGGCCACTAATGAAAAACTGTTTTTT
>once|NA|TRBJ2-3|TRBV9
CASSVVASSSYSTDTQYF
TGTGCCAGCAGCGTAGTTGCGTCTAGCAGTTATAGCACAGATACGCAGTATTTT
>NA|TRBD1|TRBJ1-5|TRBV28
CASSPWDSLNQPQHF
TGTGCCAGCAGCCCCTGGGACAGCCTTAATCAGCCCCAGCATTTT
>NA|NA|TRBJ1-2|TRBV11-2
CASSFYEGYTF
TGTGCCAGCAGCTTCTATGAGGGTTACACCTTC
>NA|TRBD1|TRBJ1-2|TRBV28
CAIGRVGGTGWKINTGDGYTF
TGTGCCATCGGTAGGGTGGGCGGGACAGGGTGGAAAATTAACACTGGTGATGGCTACACCTTC
>NA|TRBD2|TRBJ2-3|TRBV28
CASSYSGRATDTQYF
TGTGCCAGCAGTTATAGCGGGAGGGCCACAGATACGCAGTATTTT
>NA|NA|TRBJ1-1|TRBV6-5
CASSYSGGAITEAFF
TGTGCCAGCAGTTATTCGGGGGGGGCAATCACTGAAGCTTTCTTT
>NA|TRBD2|TRBJ2-3|TRBV7-8
CASSLRLAGGADTQYF
TGTGCCAGCAGCTTGAGGCTAGCGGGGGGCGCAGATACGCAGTATTTT
>NA|NA|TRBJ2-7|TRBV27
CASSIRLDSGEQYF
TGTGCCAGCAGTATCAGACTAGACTCGGGCGAGCAGTACTTC
>NA|TRBD1|TRBJ1-5|TRBV2
CASSDPHRGQNNQPQHF
TGTGCCAGCAGTGACCCCCACAGGGGTCAAAACAATCAGCCCCAGCATTTT
>NA|TRBD2|TRBJ2-3|TRBV27
CASKLLAGADTQYF
TGTGCCAGCAAGCTACTAGCGGGAGCAGATACGCAGTATTTT
>NA|TRBD1|TRBJ1-5|TRBV5-1
CASSYETGSNQPQHF
TGCGCCAGCAGCTATGAGACAGGGAGCAATCAGCCCCAGCATTTT
>NA|NA|TRBJ1-4|TRBV6-1
CASREGSTNEKLFF
TGTGCCAGCAGGGAGGGGTCAACTAATGAAAAACTGTTTTTT
>NA|TRBD2|TRBJ2-6|TRBV7-9
CASSLTSGRTGANVLTF
TGTGCCAGCAGCTTAACTAGCGGGAGAACTGGGGCCAACGTCCTGACTTTC
>NA|NA|TRBJ2-7|TRBV7-9
CASSLEGGRGRHEQYF
TGTGCCAGCAGCTTAGAGGGTGGCAGGGGTCGCCACGAGCAGTACTTC
>NA|NA|TRBJ1-4|TRBV7-2
CASSLEGDGYEKLFF
TGTGCCAGCAGCTTAGAGGGGGATGGGTATGAAAAACTGTTTTTT
>once|NA|TRBJ1-5|TRBV7-9
CASSRTVGYQSNQPQHF
TGTGCCAGCAGCCGGACAGTCGGCTACCAAAGCAATCAGCCCCAGCATTTT
>NA|TRBD1|TRBJ1-2|TRBV5-4
CASSWGQGGDGYTF
TGTGCCAGCAGCTGGGGACAGGGTGGGGACGGCTACACCTTC
>NA|TRBD2|TRBJ2-3|TRBV6-5
CASRPFSGSTDTQYF
TGTGCCAGCAGACCTTTTAGCGGGAGCACAGATACGCAGTATTTT
>once|NA|TRBJ1-5|TRBV28
CASSPFRHSNQPQHF
TGTGCCAGCAGTCCCTTTCGACATAGCAATCAGCCCCAGCATTTT